The 7 T cell receptor beta chains below all came from one sample that was sequenced in a study of cytomegalovirus exposure and HLA in healthy donors. Generated by immunoSEQ multiplex PCR, the TCRdb table keeps only in-frame clones and is missing some. Among around 69,000 clones listed, under 96% were seen once. Sequencing used PBMCs. The receptors originated from a woman aged 18-29 years in good health and CMV-seropositive.

This chain uses TRBV20-1 with TRBJ1-1; 12 bases fit TRBD1. The V gene end was trimmed by 6 bases and the J gene end by 11 bases; junction bases not matched to a gene: 4. The length of the CDR3 is 11 residues. The germline CDR1 and CDR2 sequences are DFQATT and SNEGSKA (reference sequence). CDR3 bases: TGCAGTGCCGGGACAGGGGGCATTGCTTTCTTT. It translates to CSAGTGGIAFF.

V usage is TRBV19 and J usage is TRBJ2-1; maybe TRBD2 (6 bases). Per germline, CDR1 LNHDA and CDR2 SQIVND (reference sequence). Deletions cut 7 bases from V and 6 bases from J, with 19 bases between. CDR3 length: 15 amino acids. The CDR3 is CASMSGSSGSNEQFF. The CDR3 DNA reads as TGTGCCAGTATGTCCGGGAGTTCGGGGTCCAATGAGCAGTTCTTC.

The chain combines TRBV28 with TRBJ2-5; D is ambiguous. With 3 bases removed from V and 3 bases from J, the gap between germline ends came to 11 bases. Germline V gene sequence: CDR1 MDHEN, CDR2 SYDVKM. CDR3 length: 14 amino acids. CDR3 DNA: TGTGCCAGCAGTTTTAAGAGGCTGGAAGAGACCCAGTACTTC. Translating gives CASSFKRLEETQYF.

The V and J genes are TRBV4-2 and TRBJ2-2; TRBD2 matches at 9 bases. Germline V CDR1 and CDR2: LGHNA, YNFKEQ. This CDR3 has 19 residues. V gave up 0 bases and J gave up 0 bases; unmatched junction bases: 8. In DNA form, the CDR3 reads TGTGCCAGCAGCCAAGAGGCGAGGGCGGGAGGGCCGAACACCGGGGAGCTGTTTTTT. It encodes CASSQEARAGGPNTGELFF.

The chain carries TRBV4-3 and TRBJ2-1; 9 bases align to TRBD2. The CDR3 spans 16 residues. Looked up from germline, CDR1 is LGHNA and CDR2 is YSLEER. The V and J ends lost 4 bases and 4 bases, in that order; junction bases with no gene match: 8. The CDR3 coding sequence is TGCGCCAGCAGCCCCTACGGGACTAGCAGATACAATGAGCAGTTCTTC. Translated, it gives CASSPYGTSRYNEQFF.

This chain connects TRBV9 to TRBJ1-3; no clear D gene. CDR1 and CDR2 (germline): SGDLS, YYNGEE. The V gene lost 0 bases and the J gene lost 2 bases, with 9 bases spanning the gap. This CDR3 contains 15 residues. CDR3 protein: CASSVAAGTGNTIYF. The CDR3 region has the DNA TGTGCCAGCAGCGTAGCTGCGGGGACTGGAAACACCATATATTTT.

V and J are TRBV29-1 and TRBJ2-3, with no clear D. Germline values: CDR1 SQVTM, CDR2 ANQGSEA. This CDR3 comprises 13 residues. Trimming took off 2 bases at V and 2 bases at J, with 8 bases between the two ends. The CDR3 region is CSVETSPTDTQYF. For the CDR3, the DNA is TGCAGCGTTGAAACATCGCCCACAGATACGCAGTATTTT.